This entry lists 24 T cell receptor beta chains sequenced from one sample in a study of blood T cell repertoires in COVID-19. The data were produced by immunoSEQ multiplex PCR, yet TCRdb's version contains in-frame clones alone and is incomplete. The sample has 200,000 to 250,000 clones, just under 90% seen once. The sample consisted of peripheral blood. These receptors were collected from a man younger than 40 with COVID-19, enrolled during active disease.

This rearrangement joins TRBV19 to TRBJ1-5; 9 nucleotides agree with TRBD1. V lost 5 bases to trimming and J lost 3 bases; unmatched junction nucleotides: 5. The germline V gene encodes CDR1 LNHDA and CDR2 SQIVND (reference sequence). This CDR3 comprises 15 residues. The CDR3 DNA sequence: TGTGCCAGTAGTGCCGGGACAGGGACCAATCAGCCCCAGCATTTT. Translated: CASSAGTGTNQPQHF.

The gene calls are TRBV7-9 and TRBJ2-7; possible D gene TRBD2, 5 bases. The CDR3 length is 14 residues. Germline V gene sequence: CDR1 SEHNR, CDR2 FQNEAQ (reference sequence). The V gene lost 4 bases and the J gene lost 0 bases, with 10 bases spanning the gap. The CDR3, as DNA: TGTGCCAGCAGCTCAAGCGGCGGCTCCTACGAGCAGTACTTC. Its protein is CASSSSGGSYEQYF.

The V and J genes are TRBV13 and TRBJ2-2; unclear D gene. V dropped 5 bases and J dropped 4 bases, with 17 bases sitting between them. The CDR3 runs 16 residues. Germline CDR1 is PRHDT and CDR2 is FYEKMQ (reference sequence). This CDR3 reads CASSESGGSSTGELFF. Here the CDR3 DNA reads TGTGCCAGCAGCGAATCGGGTGGGTCGAGCACCGGGGAGCTGTTTTTT.

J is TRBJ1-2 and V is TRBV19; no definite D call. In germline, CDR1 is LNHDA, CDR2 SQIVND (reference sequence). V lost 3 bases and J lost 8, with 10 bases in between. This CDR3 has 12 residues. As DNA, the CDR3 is TGTGCCAGTAGTATTTACAGAATAGGCTACACCTTC. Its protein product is CASSIYRIGYTF.

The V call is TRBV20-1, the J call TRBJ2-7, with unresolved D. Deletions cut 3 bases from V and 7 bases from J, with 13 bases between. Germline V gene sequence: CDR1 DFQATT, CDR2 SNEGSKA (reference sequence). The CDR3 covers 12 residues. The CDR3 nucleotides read TGCAGTGCTAGTCCCATCACAGAGGAGCAGTACTTC. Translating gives CSASPITEEQYF.

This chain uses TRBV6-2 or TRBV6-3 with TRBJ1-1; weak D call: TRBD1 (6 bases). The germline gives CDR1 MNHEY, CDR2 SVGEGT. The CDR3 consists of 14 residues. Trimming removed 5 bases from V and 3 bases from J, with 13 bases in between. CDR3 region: CASSPRQVYTEAFF. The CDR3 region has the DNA TGTGCCAGCAGTCCCAGACAGGTCTACACTGAAGCTTTCTTT.

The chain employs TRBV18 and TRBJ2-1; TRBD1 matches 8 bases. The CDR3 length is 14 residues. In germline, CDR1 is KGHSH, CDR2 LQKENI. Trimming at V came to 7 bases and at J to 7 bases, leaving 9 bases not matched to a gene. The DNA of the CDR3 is TGTGCCAGCTTTACCGGGACAGGTCGGAATGAGCAGTTCTTC. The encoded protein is CASFTGTGRNEQFF.

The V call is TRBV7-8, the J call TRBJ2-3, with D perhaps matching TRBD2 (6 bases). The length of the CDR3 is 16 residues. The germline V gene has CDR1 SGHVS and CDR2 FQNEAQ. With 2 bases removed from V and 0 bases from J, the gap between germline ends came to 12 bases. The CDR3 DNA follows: TGTGCCAGCAGCTTAAGGGACTCCTCGAGCACAGATACGCAGTATTTT. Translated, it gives CASSLRDSSSTDTQYF.

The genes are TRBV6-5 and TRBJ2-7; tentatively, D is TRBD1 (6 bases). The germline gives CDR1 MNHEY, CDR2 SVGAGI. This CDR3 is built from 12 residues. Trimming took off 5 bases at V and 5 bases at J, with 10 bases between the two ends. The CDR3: CASSRRGDEQYF. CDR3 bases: TGTGCCAGCAGTCGCAGGGGCGACGAGCAGTACTTC.

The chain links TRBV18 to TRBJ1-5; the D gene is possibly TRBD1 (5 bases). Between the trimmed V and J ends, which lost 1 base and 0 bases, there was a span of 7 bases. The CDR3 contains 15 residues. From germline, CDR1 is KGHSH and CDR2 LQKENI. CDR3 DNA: TGTGCCAGCTCACCACTACAGGATAGCAATCAGCCCCAGCATTTT. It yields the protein CASSPLQDSNQPQHF.

CDR3 sequence reads: CASNRGTSYEQYF. Written as DNA, the CDR3 is TGTGCCAGTAATCGAGGAACCAGCTACGAGCAGTACTTC. The V gene is TRBV19, the J gene TRBJ2-7; D is ambiguous. The CDR3 length is 13 residues. V lost 7 bases, J lost 3 bases, and 13 bases lay in between. Germline values: CDR1 LNHDA, CDR2 SQIVND (reference sequence).

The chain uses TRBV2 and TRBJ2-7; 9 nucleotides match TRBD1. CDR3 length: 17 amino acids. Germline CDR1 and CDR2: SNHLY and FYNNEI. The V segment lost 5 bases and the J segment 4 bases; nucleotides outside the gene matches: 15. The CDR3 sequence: CASSYQINRGRGYEQYF. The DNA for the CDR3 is TGTGCCAGCAGTTATCAAATAAACAGGGGGCGCGGGTACGAGCAGTACTTC.

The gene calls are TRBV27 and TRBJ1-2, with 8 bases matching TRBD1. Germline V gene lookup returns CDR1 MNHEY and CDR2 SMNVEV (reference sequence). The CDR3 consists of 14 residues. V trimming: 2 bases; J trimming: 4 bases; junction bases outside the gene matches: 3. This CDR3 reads CASSLDRGLYGYTF. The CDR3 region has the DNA TGTGCCAGCAGTTTAGACAGGGGACTCTATGGCTACACCTTC.

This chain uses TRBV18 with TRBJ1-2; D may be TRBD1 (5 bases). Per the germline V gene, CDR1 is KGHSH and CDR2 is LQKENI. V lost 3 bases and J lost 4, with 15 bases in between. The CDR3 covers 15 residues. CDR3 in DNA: TGTGCCAGCTCACCTCCCCGACAGCAATCCTATGGCTACACCTTC. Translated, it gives CASSPPRQQSYGYTF.

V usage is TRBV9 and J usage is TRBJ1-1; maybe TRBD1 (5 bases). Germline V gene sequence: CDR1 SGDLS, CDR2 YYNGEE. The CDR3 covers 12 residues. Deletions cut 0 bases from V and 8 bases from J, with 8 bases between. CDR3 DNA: TGTGCCAGCAGCGTAGAGGCAGGGGAAGCTTTCTTT. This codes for CASSVEAGEAFF.

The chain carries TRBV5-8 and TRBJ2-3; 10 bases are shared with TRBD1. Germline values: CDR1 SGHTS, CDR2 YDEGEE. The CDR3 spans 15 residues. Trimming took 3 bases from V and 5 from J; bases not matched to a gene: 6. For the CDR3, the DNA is TGTGCCAGCAGCTCGACAGGGGGCGTAGGAGATACGCAGTATTTT. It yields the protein CASSSTGGVGDTQYF.

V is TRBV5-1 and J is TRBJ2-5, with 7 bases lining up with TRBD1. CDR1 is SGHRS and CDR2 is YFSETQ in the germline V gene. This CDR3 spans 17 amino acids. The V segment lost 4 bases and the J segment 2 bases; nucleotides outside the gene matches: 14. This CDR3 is CASSPSRDSGYQETQYF. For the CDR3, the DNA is TGCGCCAGCAGCCCAAGCCGGGACAGTGGGTATCAAGAGACCCAGTACTTC.

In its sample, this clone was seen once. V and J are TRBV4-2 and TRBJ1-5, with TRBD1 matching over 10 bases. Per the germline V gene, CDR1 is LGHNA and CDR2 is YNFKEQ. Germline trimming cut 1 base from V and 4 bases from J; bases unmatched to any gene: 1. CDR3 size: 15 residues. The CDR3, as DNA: TGTGCCAGCAGCCAAGGGGGACAGGGGAATCAGCCCCAGCATTTT. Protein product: CASSQGGQGNQPQHF.

The CDR3: CASRPFLGGYSYEQYF. CDR3 DNA: TGTGCCAGCAGGCCATTTTTGGGGGGGTACTCCTACGAGCAGTACTTC. The rearrangement joins TRBV7-2 to TRBJ2-7; 7 bases map to TRBD2. This CDR3 comprises 16 residues. Germline CDR1 and CDR2: SGHTA and FQGNSA. V shed 6 bases, J shed 0 bases, and the junction held 11 bases outside the gene matches.

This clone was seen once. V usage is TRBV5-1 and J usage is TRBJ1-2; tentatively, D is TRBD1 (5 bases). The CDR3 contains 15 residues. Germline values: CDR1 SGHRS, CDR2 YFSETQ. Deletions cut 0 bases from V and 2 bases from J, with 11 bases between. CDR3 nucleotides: TGCGCCAGCAGCTTGGGTCTCGGGGGGAACTATGGCTACACCTTC. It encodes CASSLGLGGNYGYTF. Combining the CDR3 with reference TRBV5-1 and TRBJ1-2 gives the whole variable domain KAGVTQTPRYLIKTRGQQVTLSCSPISGHRSVSWYQQTPGQGLQFLFEYFSETQRNKGNFPGRFSGRQFSNSRSEMNVSTLELGDSALYLCASSLGLGGNYGYTFGSGTRLTVV.

The CDR3 DNA is TGCGCCAGCAGCTTGGCAGGGCGTAATTCACCCCTCCACTTT. It is translated as CASSLAGRNSPLHF. The rearrangement links TRBV5-1 to TRBJ1-6; perhaps TRBD1 as D (5 bases). Deletions cut 0 bases from V and 6 bases from J, with 7 bases between. Germline CDR1 is SGHRS and CDR2 is YFSETQ. This CDR3 spans 14 amino acids.

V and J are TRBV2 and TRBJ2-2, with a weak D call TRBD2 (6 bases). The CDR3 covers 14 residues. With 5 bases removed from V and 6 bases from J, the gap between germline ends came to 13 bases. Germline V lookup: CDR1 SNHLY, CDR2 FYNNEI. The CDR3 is CASSRREFAGELFF. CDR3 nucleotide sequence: TGTGCCAGCAGTAGACGGGAGTTTGCCGGGGAGCTGTTTTTT.

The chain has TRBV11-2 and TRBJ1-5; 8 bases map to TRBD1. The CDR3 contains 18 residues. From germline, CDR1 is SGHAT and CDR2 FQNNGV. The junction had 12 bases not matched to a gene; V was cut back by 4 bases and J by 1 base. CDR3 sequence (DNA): TGTGCCAGCAGCTCTTGGCCTCGACAGGGGTTAAGCAATCAGCCCCAGCATTTT. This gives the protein CASSSWPRQGLSNQPQHF.

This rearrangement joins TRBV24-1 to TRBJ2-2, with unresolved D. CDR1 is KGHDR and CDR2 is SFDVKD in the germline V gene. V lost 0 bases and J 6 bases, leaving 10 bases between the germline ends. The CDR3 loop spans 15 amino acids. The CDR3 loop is CATSDLVGEAGELFF. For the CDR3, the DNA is TGTGCCACCAGTGATTTGGTTGGAGAGGCCGGGGAGCTGTTTTTT.